A single sample gave rise to the 2 T cell receptor beta chains below, sequenced in a study of chemoradiotherapy in HPV16-positive cancers (dated by TCRdb to 2022 to 2024). To prepare the library, the immunoSEQ multiplex PCR assay was applied. Held by TCRdb, this immuneACCESS table contains in-frame sequences only and omits some clones. Under half of the omission traces to an unresolved V gene where checked; the cause of the rest is unknown. This sample gives about 6,600 clones in total; over 70% of them show up just once. The ten largest clones represent 6% to 9% of the sample. The specimen was tumor tissue, collected from a patient who underwent chemoradiotherapy. The source is a human donor with HPV-associated anogenital cancer.

This clone was counted only a few times. The genes are TRBV11-1 and TRBJ1-1; 7 bases fit TRBD1. J gave up 7 bases and V 5 bases, and 13 bases lay outside the gene matches. The CDR3 totals 15 residues. Germline V gene lookup returns CDR1 SGHAT and CDR2 FQDESV (reference sequence). In nucleotides, the CDR3 is TGTGCCAGCAGCGTAAACCAAGGGGGCCCCGTTGAAGCTTTCTTT. Amino acids: CASSVNQGGPVEAFF.

This rearrangement joins TRBV5-1 to TRBJ2-2; 8 bases match TRBD2. The CDR3 is 16 residues long. Germline lookup yields CDR1 SGHRS and CDR2 YFSETQ. Trimming at V came to 2 bases and at J to 3 bases, leaving 6 bases not matched to a gene. In DNA form, the CDR3 reads TGCGCCAGCAGCTTTCGGGCGGGAGGTTACACCGGGGAGCTGTTTTTT. Its translation is CASSFRAGGYTGELFF. The full variable domain, its missing parts supplied by reference TRBV5-1 and TRBJ2-2, is KAGVTQTPRYLIKTRGQQVTLSCSPISGHRSVSWYQQTPGQGLQFLFEYFSETQRNKGNFPGRFSGRQFSNSRSEMNVSTLELGDSALYLCASSFRAGGYTGELFFGEGSRLTVL.